This T cell receptor (beta chain) is from a study of cytomegalovirus exposure and HLA in healthy donors. Findings and caveats of the study: Cytomegalovirus association was assigned to around 150 TCR beta chains. It was reported that TCR beta sequences correctly inferred the HLA-A and HLA-B alleles for most subjects. Most TCR sequences proved rare, with some public TCRs found in many donors. An apparent linkage of common viral pathogens to several of the most significant clusters emerged in a later analysis.

CDR1 and CDR2 from the germline V gene are SGHTA and FQGNSA. This CDR3 spans 14 amino acids. Trimming cost V 5 bases and J 4 bases, with 11 bases left between them. Remarks on this clone: What it binds is unknown.

With 60 Vbeta and 13 Jbeta primers, the PCR was carried out. Produced via immunoSEQ multiplex PCR; TCRdb's table is partial and in-frame only. The table shows about 140,000 clones, with 80% occurring only once. Sequences were obtained from PBMCs. This TCR came from a man aged 40-49 years in good health and CMV-seropositive. V usage is TRBV7-2 and J usage is TRBJ1-4; TRBD1 is a possible D gene (5 bases). The CDR3 here is CASSVPQGNEKLFF. In nucleotides, the CDR3 is TGTGCCAGCAGCGTCCCCCAGGGTAATGAAAAACTGTTTTTT.